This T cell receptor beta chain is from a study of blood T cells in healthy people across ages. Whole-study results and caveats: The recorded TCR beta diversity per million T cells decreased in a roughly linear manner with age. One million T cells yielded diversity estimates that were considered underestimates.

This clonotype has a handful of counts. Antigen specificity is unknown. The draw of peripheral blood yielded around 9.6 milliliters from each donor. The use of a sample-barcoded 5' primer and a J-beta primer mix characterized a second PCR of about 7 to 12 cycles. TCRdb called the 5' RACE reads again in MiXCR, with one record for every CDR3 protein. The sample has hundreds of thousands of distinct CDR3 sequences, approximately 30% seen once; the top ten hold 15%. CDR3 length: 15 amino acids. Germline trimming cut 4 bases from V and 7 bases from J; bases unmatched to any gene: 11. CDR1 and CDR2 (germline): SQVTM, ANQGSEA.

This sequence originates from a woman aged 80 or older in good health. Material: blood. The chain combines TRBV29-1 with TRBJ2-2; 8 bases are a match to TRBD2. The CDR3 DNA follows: TGCAGCGTTGGCACTGCGGGAGGCGCCGGCGGGGAGCTGTTTTTT. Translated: CSVGTAGGAGGELFF.